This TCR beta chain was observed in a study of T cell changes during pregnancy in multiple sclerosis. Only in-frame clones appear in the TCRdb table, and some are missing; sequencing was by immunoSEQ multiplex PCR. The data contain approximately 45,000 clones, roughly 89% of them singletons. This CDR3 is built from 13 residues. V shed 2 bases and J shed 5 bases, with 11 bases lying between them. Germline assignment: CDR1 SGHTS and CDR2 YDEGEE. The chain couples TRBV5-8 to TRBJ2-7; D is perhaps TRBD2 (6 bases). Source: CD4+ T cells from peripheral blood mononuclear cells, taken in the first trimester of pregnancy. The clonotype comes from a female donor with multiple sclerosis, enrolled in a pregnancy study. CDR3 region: CASSFGGRNEQYF. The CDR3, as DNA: TGTGCCAGCAGCTTCGGGGGTCGCAACGAGCAGTACTTC.